This TCR beta chain comes out of a study of cytomegalovirus exposure and HLA in healthy donors. Study at large: Inside one of the first data releases sat about 91 million unique TCRs taken from HLA-typed donors.

The CDR3 loop spans 16 amino acids. The germline gives CDR1 LGHNA, CDR2 YSLEER. The V gene end was trimmed by 0 bases and the J gene end by 4 bases; junction bases not matched to a gene: 3. This PCR relied on a set of 60 Vbeta primers and 13 Jbeta primers. Some clones are missing from TCRdb's copy, which holds only in-frame ones; the method was immunoSEQ multiplex PCR. Of around 100,000 clones listed, about 86% are singletons. The receptor was derived from a woman between 65 and 79 years old in good health and CMV-seropositive. Sequencing input: PBMCs. The chain combines TRBV4-3 with TRBJ2-1; TRBD2 agrees at 10 bases. The DNA of the CDR3 is TGCGCCAGCAGCCAAGAACTAGCGGGACAATACAATGAGCAGTTCTTC. Its translation: CASSQELAGQYNEQFF.